Detailed here is one T cell receptor beta chain. TCRdb reanalysed the 5' RACE reads using MiXCR and keeps one entry per CDR3 protein. Seen here are roughly 250,000 distinct CDR3 sequences, roughly 15% observed once, and the top ten hold around 3.7%. This sample is part of a study of T-cell memory formation after mild COVID-19. The CDR3 contains 17 residues. The V end was cut by 0 bases, the J end by 4 bases, with 13 bases between. The germline CDR1 and CDR2 sequences are LGHNA and YSLEER. This TCR was recovered from a man younger than 30 who had mild COVID-19 (a few samples of this study predate the infection). Cell type and time point are not known. Sequenced material: PBMCs or a T cell subset sorted from them (not recorded which). This chain uses TRBV4-3 with TRBJ1-6, with unresolved D. The CDR3: CASSQEGRRTYNSPLHF. The CDR3 DNA is TGCGCCAGCAGCCAAGAGGGGAGGCGGACTTATAATTCACCCCTCCACTTT.